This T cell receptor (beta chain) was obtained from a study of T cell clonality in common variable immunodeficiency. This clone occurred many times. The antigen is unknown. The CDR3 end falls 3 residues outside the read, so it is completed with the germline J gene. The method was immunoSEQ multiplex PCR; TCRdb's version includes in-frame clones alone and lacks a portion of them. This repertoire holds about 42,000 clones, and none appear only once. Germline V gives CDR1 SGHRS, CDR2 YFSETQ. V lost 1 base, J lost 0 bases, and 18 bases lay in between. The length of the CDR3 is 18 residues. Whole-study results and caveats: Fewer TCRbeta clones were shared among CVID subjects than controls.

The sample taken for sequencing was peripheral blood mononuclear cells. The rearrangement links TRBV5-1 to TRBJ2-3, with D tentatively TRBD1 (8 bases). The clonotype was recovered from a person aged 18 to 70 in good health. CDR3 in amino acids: CASSLSGGRGGSTDTQYF. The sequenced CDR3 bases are TGCGCCAGCAGCTTGTCAGGGGGCAGGGGAGGGAGCACAGATACG.